The 14 T cell receptor beta chains listed next were all sequenced from one sample in a study of shared clonotypes between healthy human individuals (TCRdb year 2020). Preparation of the library involved the immunoSEQ multiplex PCR assay. The table was pulled from immuneACCESS by TCRdb, which kept in-frame rearrangements only. Such tables lose some clones; where checked, under half of the loss comes from unresolved V genes, and the rest has no known cause. This sample gives about 470,000 clones in total; around 79% of them show up just once. The ten largest clones add up to about 13% of the sample. Sequencing was done on a sample of PBMCs. Source of these receptors: a woman between 35 and 50 years old in good health. Some clones in this sample may be carry-over from other donors' samples.

The chain combines TRBV7-9 with TRBJ2-5; possible D gene TRBD1, 6 bases. The ends were cut back, 5 bases at V and 7 bases at J, with 20 bases in the middle. This CDR3 has 15 residues. The germline CDR1 and CDR2 sequences are SEHNR and FQNEAQ (reference sequence). Written as DNA, the CDR3 is TGTGCCAGCAGCGCAGGAGGACAGTATGTGGTGACCCAGTACTTC. It specifies CASSAGGQYVVTQYF.

The chain is built from TRBV4-3 and TRBJ1-1; 11 bases are shared with TRBD1. From germline, CDR1 is LGHNA and CDR2 YSLEER. V lost 1 base to trimming and J lost 7 bases; unmatched junction nucleotides: 5. The CDR3 length is 15 residues. The CDR3 coding sequence is TGCGCCAGCAGCCAAGGGACAGGGGGCGTCGGTGAAGCTTTCTTT. This encodes CASSQGTGGVGEAFF.

This clone showed up just once. V gene TRBV28 combines with J gene TRBJ2-7; 7 bases match TRBD1. The J segment lost 6 bases and the V segment lost 6 bases, leaving 8 bases of the junction unmatched. The CDR3 runs 13 residues. Germline V CDR1 and CDR2: MDHEN, SYDVKM. The CDR3 coding sequence is TGTGCCAGCAGAGGGACAGACCCTCGCGAGCAGTACTTC. Protein product: CASRGTDPREQYF.

This clone was seen once. CDR3: CASSPLGGSYNEQFF. The CDR3, as DNA: TGTGCCAGCAGCCCGCTTGGGGGTAGTTACAATGAGCAGTTCTTC. The chain employs TRBV7-3 and TRBJ2-1, with D tentatively TRBD1 or TRBD2 (5 bases each). This CDR3 has 15 residues. V lost 5 bases, J lost 4 bases, and 15 bases lay in between. Germline V gene lookup returns CDR1 SGHTA and CDR2 FQGTGA.

J is TRBJ2-3 and V is TRBV2; TRBD1 aligns across 9 bases. The CDR3 loop spans 17 amino acids. Germline values: CDR1 SNHLY, CDR2 FYNNEI. J was trimmed by 3 bases and V by 6 bases; bases with no gene match: 13. CDR3 sequence: CASRPRDRVSGTDTQYF. In nucleotides, the CDR3 is TGTGCCAGCAGGCCACGGGACAGGGTTTCTGGTACAGATACGCAGTATTTT. Variable domain in full (rest from reference TRBV2 and TRBJ2-3): EPEVTQTPSHQVTQMGQEVILRCVPISNHLYFYWYRQILGQKVEFLVSFYNNEISEKSEIFDDQFSVERPDGSNFTLKIRSTKLEDSAMYFCASRPRDRVSGTDTQYFGPGTRLTVL.

The rearrangement joins TRBV6-1 to TRBJ1-1; D unclear. Trimming stripped 6 bases from V and 6 bases from J, with 8 bases between. The V gene's germline CDR1 is MNHNS and CDR2 SASEGT. The CDR3 is made up of 11 amino acids. This CDR3 reads CASRRPAEAFF. The CDR3 DNA reads TGTGCCAGCAGGCGCCCTGCTGAAGCTTTCTTT.

The chain links TRBV5-4 to TRBJ1-3; 10 bases fit TRBD1. The V gene end was trimmed by 2 bases and the J gene end by 3 bases; junction bases not matched to a gene: 2. CDR3 length: 15 residues. Looked up from germline, CDR1 is SGHNT and CDR2 is YYREEE (reference sequence). This chain's CDR3 is CASSFGTGVGNTIYF. In DNA, the CDR3 is TGTGCCAGCAGCTTCGGGACAGGGGTTGGAAACACCATATATTTT.

This clone was seen just once. The chain joins TRBV27 to TRBJ2-1; TRBD1 agrees at 8 bases. CDR1 MNHEY and CDR2 SMNVEV come from the germline V gene (reference sequence). The junction had 7 bases not matched to a gene; V was cut back by 7 bases and J by 2 bases. The length of the CDR3 is 15 residues. CDR3 nucleotides: TGTGCCAGCACCCTTACGGGACAGGCCTACAATGAGCAGTTCTTC. Translated: CASTLTGQAYNEQFF.

The gene calls are TRBV18 and TRBJ2-5, with 7 positions matching TRBD1. Judging by the DNA end, TRBJ2-7 fits better; the J call may be wrong. CDR3 length equals 15 residues. Germline CDR1 is KGHSH and CDR2 is LQKENI. The CDR3 sequence is CASSPPRQGSYEQYF. Written as DNA, the CDR3 is TGTGCCAGCTCACCACCCAGACAGGGCTCCTACGAGCAGTACTTC.

The chain is built from TRBV25-1 and TRBJ2-3; 10 bases match TRBD2. V was pared by 6 bases and J by 5 bases, with 11 bases of the junction left unmatched. There are 16 residues in the CDR3. Germline-derived CDR1 and CDR2 are MGHDK and SYGVNS. CDR3: CASSLAGGILKDTQYF. Written as DNA, the CDR3 is TGTGCCAGCAGCTTAGCGGGAGGAATCTTGAAAGATACGCAGTATTTT.

The V and J genes are TRBV11-2 and TRBJ1-2; perhaps TRBD1 as D (5 bases). This CDR3 spans 14 amino acids. Germline values: CDR1 SGHAT, CDR2 FQNNGV. The germline V and J ends were trimmed by 0 bases and 7 bases, with 12 bases remaining between them. This chain's CDR3 is CASSLDGALAGYTF. DNA of the CDR3: TGTGCCAGCAGCTTAGATGGGGCGCTCGCTGGCTACACCTTC.

The V gene is TRBV21-1, the J gene TRBJ2-2; no check of the table's D call, TRBD1, against the DNA was made. TRBV21-1 is a pseudogene segment. The length of the CDR3 is 16 residues. This chain's CDR3 is CASSKNATGVPGELFF. Here the CDR3 DNA reads TGTGCCAGCAGCAAAAACGCGACAGGGGTTCCCGGGGAGCTGTTTTTT.

This sequence joins TRBV6-5 and TRBJ2-2; 10 bases fit TRBD1. V lost 6 bases and J lost 6; bases outside the gene matches: 4. Germline CDR1 and CDR2: MNHEY and SVGAGI. This CDR3 region has 14 residues. CDR3 amino acids: CASRRQGASGELFF. The CDR3 coding sequence is TGTGCCAGCAGGCGACAGGGGGCGTCCGGGGAGCTGTTTTTT.

Concerning this clone: A single base is all that separates this from a far larger clone, so a read error is likely. The chain is built from TRBV29-1 and TRBJ1-5; 9 nucleotides align to TRBD1. CDR1 is SQVTM and CDR2 is ANQGSEA in the germline V gene. The CDR3 covers 13 residues. CDR3 protein: CSVADRGDQSQHF. The CDR3 bases are TGCAGCGTTGCGGACAGGGGCGATCAGTCCCAGCATTTT.